A selection of T cell receptor beta chains follows, all from one sample in a study of blood T cell repertoires in COVID-19. Profiling relied on immunoSEQ multiplex PCR, and the TCRdb table lists in-frame clones only, not all of them. The data hold almost 55,000 clones, with roughly 80% observed a single time. Sequencing was carried out using peripheral blood. The receptors were gathered from a man aged 45 to 65 with acute or convalescent COVID-19. Each CDR3 is given with its conserved first and last residue. Each record gives: V gene, clone size, CDR3 length, CDR3 protein. A row's size may be missing; if present it is once, few, many or a size class.

v_call: TRBV7-3; clone_size: NA; cdr3_length: 16; cdr3_aa: CASSLISGRVPGELFF
v_call: TRBV7-2; clone_size: NA; cdr3_length: 17; cdr3_aa: CASTSTYERVSDSGYTF
v_call: TRBV11-2; clone_size: NA; cdr3_length: 14; cdr3_aa: CASSSSRSGNTIYF
v_call: TRBV19; clone_size: few; cdr3_length: 14; cdr3_aa: CASSAGQGTQPQHF
v_call: TRBV2; clone_size: NA; cdr3_length: 14; cdr3_aa: CASRDYTNTGELFF
v_call: TRBV15; clone_size: NA; cdr3_length: 14; cdr3_aa: CATSRAGANEKLFF
v_call: TRBV5-1; clone_size: NA; cdr3_length: 15; cdr3_aa: CASSLEGGDTGELFF
v_call: TRBV19; clone_size: NA; cdr3_length: 14; cdr3_aa: CASSITGGSAEAFF
v_call: TRBV23-1; clone_size: NA; cdr3_length: 16; cdr3_aa: CASSPNSWPTSETQYF
v_call: TRBV19; clone_size: once; cdr3_length: 15; cdr3_aa: CASSSRQGDQETQYF
v_call: TRBV2; clone_size: NA; cdr3_length: 15; cdr3_aa: CASSPTSGRANEQFF
v_call: TRBV2; clone_size: few; cdr3_length: 12; cdr3_aa: CASSRAGVEQYF
v_call: TRBV6-5; clone_size: NA; cdr3_length: 14; cdr3_aa: CASTADRINSPLHF
v_call: TRBV7-2; clone_size: NA; cdr3_length: 15; cdr3_aa: CASSFGTSGRYEQYF
v_call: TRBV4-2; clone_size: NA; cdr3_length: 16; cdr3_aa: CASSREDGGGNYGYTF
v_call: TRBV27; clone_size: NA; cdr3_length: 16; cdr3_aa: CASSSRAGAILGEQFF
v_call: TRBV7-5; clone_size: NA; cdr3_length: 13; cdr3_aa: CVRSLVRAGELFF
v_call: TRBV28; clone_size: NA; cdr3_length: 17; cdr3_aa: CASSLGTVAWGNQPQHF
v_call: TRBV28; clone_size: NA; cdr3_length: 15; cdr3_aa: CASSSRPGQGYEQYF
v_call: TRBV7-9; clone_size: NA; cdr3_length: 14; cdr3_aa: CASSFLSGNTEAFF
v_call: TRBV10-3; clone_size: NA; cdr3_length: 14; cdr3_aa: CATEDRSTQETQYF
v_call: TRBV7-2; clone_size: NA; cdr3_length: 15; cdr3_aa: CASSLRGRKTDTQYF
v_call: TRBV2; clone_size: NA; cdr3_length: 13; cdr3_aa: CASWSNGGDEQFF
v_call: TRBV6-2/TRBV6-3; clone_size: NA; cdr3_length: 15; cdr3_aa: CASSYVATYTGELFF
v_call: TRBV5-4; clone_size: NA; cdr3_length: 15; cdr3_aa: CASSLVAGGTSEQYF
v_call: TRBV7-8; clone_size: NA; cdr3_length: 17; cdr3_aa: CASSLGGAGGVFEKLFF